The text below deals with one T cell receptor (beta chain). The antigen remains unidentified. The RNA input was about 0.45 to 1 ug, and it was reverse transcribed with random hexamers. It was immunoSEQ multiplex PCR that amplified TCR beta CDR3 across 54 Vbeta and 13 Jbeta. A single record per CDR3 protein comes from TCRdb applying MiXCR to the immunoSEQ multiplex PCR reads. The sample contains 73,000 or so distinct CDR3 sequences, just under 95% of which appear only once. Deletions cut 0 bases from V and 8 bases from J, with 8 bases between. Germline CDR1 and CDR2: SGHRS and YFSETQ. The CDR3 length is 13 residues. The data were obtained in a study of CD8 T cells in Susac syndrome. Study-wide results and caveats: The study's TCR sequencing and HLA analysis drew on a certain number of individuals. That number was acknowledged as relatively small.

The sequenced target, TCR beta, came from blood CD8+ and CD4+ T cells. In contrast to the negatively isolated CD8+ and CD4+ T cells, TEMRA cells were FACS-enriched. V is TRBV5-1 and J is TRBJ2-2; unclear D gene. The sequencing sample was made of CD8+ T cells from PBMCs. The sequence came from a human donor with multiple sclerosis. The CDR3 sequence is CASSLGPQGELFF. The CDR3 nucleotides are TGCGCCAGCAGCTTGGGGCCTCAGGGGGAGCTGTTTTTT.